The TCR beta chain under discussion was sequenced for a study of spatial heterogeneity in lung cancer (dated by TCRdb to about 2019). Describing the broader study: More beta-chain than alpha-chain transcripts were consistently detected, likely reflecting higher beta-chain transcript abundance. The study linked features of the TCR repertoire to counts of nonsynonymous mutations, which were determined by whole-exome sequencing of tumor tissue. At surgery, hundreds of tumor regions, around 64 matched nontumor lung samples and 45 to 60 PBMC samples were TCR-sequenced for both alpha and beta chains. In the raw uncorrected reads, each unique combination of TCR and UMI appeared more than ten times on average. The study quantitatively compared TCR alpha and beta repertoires across multiple tumor regions, matched nontumor lung and blood in non-small cell lung cancer. Overall study results and their limits: Additional single-cell paired TCR alpha and beta sequencing was considered necessary to confirm, at a functional level, the hypothesis that regional TCRs recognize regional mutations.

CDR1 and CDR2, per the germline V gene (reference sequence), are LGHDT and YNNKEL. V gives up 4 bases and J gives up 4 bases, and the segment between their germline ends measures 14 bases. The CDR3 spans 15 residues, from the cysteine through the phenylalanine. Solely the CDR3 DNA is kept, with 45 bases framed from the first base. Of note for this clonotype: Its antigen is still unknown. Per-base quality was not reported, and no clone a single base away is much larger than it.

Libraries were built with 5' RACE. Sequencing used a NextSeq 500. To allow correction of PCR and sequencing errors, the TCR library protocol tagged every TCR cDNA molecule with a unique molecular identifier. The original methods were these. TCR identification, UMI-based error correction and CDR3 extraction were performed with Decombinator tools. TCRs above a frequency of 2 per 1,000, corresponding to the top 1% of the tumor frequency distribution, were defined as expanded. Rényi diversity was computed with the R vegan package after subsampling each repertoire 100 times to 5,000 TCRs. CDR3 similarity networks were constructed using string-kernel similarity of amino acid triplets, with links drawn between CDR3s whose pairwise similarity was above 0.82. In-frame beta chains were kept once TCRdb had trimmed the public reads at Q25 with fastp and called clones with MiXCR. Rows are unified per CDR3 protein, each entry keeping the most common DNA and genes. For this entry, the V and J calls and clone size follow TCRdb and not the study's own pipeline. This sample lists roughly 6,100 distinct CDR3 sequences; about an eighth were detected once. The ten largest account for around 20% of the sample.

Per the publication, the time point label means: sample taken at primary tumor resection. The donors were 70 or so patients from the lung TRACERx cohort who had early-stage, untreated non-small cell lung cancer. For TCR sequencing, whole RNA was extracted from tumor and nontumor lung tissue, or from cryopreserved PBMC samples, and no cell sorting was done. Patients were selected for TCR sequencing only if sufficient RNA was available from at least two tumor regions. A lung pathologist reviewed the tumor and adjacent nontumor lung specimens before the specimens were selected. This clonotype was sampled from a female donor with early-stage non-small cell lung cancer. Sequencing used normal lung tissue next to the tumor, obtained at surgery. This receptor chain uses TRBV3-1 and TRBJ1-3, and the D gene may be TRBD1, 5 bases matching. For the CDR3, the sequence is CASSLPGTQGNTIYF. The nucleotide sequence is TGTGCCAGCAGCCTTCCCGGGACTCAAGGAAACACCATATATTTT.